One T cell receptor beta chain is described in this entry. The sample comes from a study of shared clonotypes between healthy human individuals. The method was immunoSEQ multiplex PCR; TCRdb's version includes in-frame clones alone and lacks a portion of them. The repertoire holds about 610,000 clones, with roughly 95% as singletons. Germline V gives CDR1 MNHNS, CDR2 SASEGT. This CDR3 has 15 amino acids. With 8 bases removed from V and 4 bases from J, the gap between germline ends came to 18 bases. Naive-designated CD8 cells lacked CD45RO, were positively enriched for CCR7, and omitted terminally differentiated effector memory CD45RA+ cells.

Sequenced sample: naive CD8+ T cells sorted from blood. The receptor's source is a woman aged 25 to 45 in good health. The chain employs TRBV6-1 and TRBJ1-3; D not resolved. CDR3 sequence reads: CASSINRVSGNTIYF. The CDR3 bases are TGTGCCAGCTCTATCAACCGGGTATCGGGAAACACCATATATTTT.